This record covers a single T cell receptor (beta chain). Antigen specificity is unknown. For every donor, a draw yielded approximately 9.9 milliliters of peripheral blood. Total RNA extraction produced at least 6 micrograms (per sample) for the study. These data belong to a study of blood T cells in healthy people across ages. Study-wide results and caveats: TCR beta diversity, measured per million T cells, fell in a roughly linear way with age.

Germline loops: CDR1 MDHEN, CDR2 SYDVKM. CDR3 length: 15 residues. The authors ran a second PCR of about 6 to 11 cycles using a sample-barcoded 5' primer and a J-beta primer mix. TCRdb reprocessed the 5' RACE reads with MiXCR, giving one entry per CDR3 protein. The sample has approximately 780,000 distinct CDR3 sequences; under 30% are singletons. This sample also belongs to another study, concerning T cells of mothers and their children. That work adds: For each mother, over 9 million TCR beta CDR3 reads were obtained, and for each child, a few million.

The gene calls are TRBV28 and TRBJ2-5, with TRBD2 identical over 7 bases. The DNA end is a closer match to TRBJ2-7, so the J assignment may be wrong. The sequencing sample was made of blood. The source is a boy younger than 18 in good health. The CDR3 protein is CASRTQAGYPYEQYF. CDR3 bases: TGTGCCAGCAGAACCCAAGCGGGGTACCCCTACGAGCAGTACTTC.